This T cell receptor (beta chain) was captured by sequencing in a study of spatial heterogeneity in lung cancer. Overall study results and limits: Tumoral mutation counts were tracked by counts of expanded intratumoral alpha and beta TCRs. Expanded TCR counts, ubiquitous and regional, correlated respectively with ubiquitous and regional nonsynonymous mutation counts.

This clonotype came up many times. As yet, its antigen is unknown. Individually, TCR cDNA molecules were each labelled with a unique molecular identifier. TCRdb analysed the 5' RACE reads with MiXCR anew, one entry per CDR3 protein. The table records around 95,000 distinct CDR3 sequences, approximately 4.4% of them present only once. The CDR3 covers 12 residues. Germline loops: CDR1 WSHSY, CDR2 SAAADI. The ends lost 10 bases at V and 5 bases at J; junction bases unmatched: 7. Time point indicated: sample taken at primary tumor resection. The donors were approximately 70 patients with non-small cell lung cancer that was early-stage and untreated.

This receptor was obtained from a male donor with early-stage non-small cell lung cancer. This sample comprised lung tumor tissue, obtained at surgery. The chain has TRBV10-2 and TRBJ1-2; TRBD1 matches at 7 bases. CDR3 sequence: CATNRDSYGYTF. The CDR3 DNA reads TGCGCCACGAACCGGGACAGTTATGGCTACACCTTC.